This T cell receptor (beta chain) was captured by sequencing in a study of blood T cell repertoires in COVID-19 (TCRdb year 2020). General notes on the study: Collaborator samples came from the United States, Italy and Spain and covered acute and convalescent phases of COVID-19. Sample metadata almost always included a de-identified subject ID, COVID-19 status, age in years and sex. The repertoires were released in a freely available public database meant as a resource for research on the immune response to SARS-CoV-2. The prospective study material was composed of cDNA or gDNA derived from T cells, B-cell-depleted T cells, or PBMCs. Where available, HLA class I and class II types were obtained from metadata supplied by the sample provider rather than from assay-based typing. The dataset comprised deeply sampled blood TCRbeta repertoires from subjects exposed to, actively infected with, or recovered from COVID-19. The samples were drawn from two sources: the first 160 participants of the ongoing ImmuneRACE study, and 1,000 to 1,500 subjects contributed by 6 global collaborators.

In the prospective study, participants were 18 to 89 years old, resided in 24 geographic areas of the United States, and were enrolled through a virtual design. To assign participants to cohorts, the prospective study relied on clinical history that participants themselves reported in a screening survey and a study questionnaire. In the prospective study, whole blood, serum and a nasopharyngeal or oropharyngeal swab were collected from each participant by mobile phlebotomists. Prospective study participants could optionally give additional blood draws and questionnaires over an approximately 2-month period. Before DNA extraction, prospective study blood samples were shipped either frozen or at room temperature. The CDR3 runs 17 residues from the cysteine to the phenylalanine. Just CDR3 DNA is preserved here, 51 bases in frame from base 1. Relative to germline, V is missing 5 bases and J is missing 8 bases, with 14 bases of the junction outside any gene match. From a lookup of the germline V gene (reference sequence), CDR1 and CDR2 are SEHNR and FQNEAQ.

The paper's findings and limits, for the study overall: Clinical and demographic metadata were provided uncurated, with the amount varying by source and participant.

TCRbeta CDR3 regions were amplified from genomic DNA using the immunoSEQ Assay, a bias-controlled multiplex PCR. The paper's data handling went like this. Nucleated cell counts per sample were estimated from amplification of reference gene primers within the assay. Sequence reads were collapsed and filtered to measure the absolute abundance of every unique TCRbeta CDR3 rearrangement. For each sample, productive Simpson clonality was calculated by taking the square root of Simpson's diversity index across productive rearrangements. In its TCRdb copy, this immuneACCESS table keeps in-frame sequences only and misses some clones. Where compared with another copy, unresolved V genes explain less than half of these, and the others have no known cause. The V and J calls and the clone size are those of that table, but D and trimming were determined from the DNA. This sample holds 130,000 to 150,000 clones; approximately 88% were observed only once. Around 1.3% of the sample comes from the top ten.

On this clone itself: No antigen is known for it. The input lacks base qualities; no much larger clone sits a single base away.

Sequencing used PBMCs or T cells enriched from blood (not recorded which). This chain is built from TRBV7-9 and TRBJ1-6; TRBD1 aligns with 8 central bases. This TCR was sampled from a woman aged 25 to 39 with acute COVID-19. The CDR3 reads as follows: CASSPGGGQGAHSPLHF. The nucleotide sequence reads TGTGCCAGCAGCCCCGGAGGAGGACAGGGAGCCCATTCACCCCTCCACTTT.